This TCR beta chain was sequenced during a study of tumor-infiltrating lymphocytes in glioblastoma multiforme (dated by TCRdb to about 2017). A note on the overall study: To find out whether intratumoral genomic heterogeneity fosters TIL diversity, the study jointly investigated somatic mutations, TIL diversity and immune response activity.

Paper-wide results and their limitations: Because T cells carry unequal numbers of TCR transcripts, RNA-based TCR sequencing may distort clone frequencies. Only one glioblastoma patient was included in the TCR and somatic mutation analysis, limiting generalizability. The authors noted that sorting T cells into functional subsets, which was not done in this study, would be a future improvement.

Using a modified ARM-PCR protocol with multiple V-beta primers and a C-beta primer, the team built TCRB libraries from RNA through three nested multiplex PCR rounds. TCRB-specific cDNA was synthesized from 0.5 ug total RNA with ProtoScript II Reverse Transcriptase and a C-beta primer. No unique molecular identifiers were described for the TCRB libraries. In the third PCR, barcodes and adapters were added over about 25 cycles with Deep VentR (exo-) polymerase, after which 250-500 bp bands were gel purified. An Illumina HiSeq 2500 generating 250 bp paired-end reads was used to sequence the TCRB libraries. As for how the authors treated the data: Trimmomatic was used to clean reads, FLASH to merge reads, MiGEC to assign V, D and J segments, and VDJtools to perform the analysis. VDJtools was used to calculate the Shannon-Wiener diversity index, which quantified repertoire diversity. Starting from the raw public reads, TCRdb applied fastp trimming at Q25, assembled clones with MiXCR and retained in-frame beta chains. Records with the same CDR3 protein are collapsed into one entry carrying the most frequent genes and DNA. The V and J calls come from TCRdb's annotation, not from the publication. The table for this sample lists 12,000 to 15,000 distinct CDR3 sequences; around 70% of them were counted only once. 30% to 45% of the sample is in the top ten clones.

This clonotype has just a few counts. The antigen this receptor binds is unknown. This may stem from a read error, because a much larger clone lies one nucleotide away. The AllPrep DNA/RNA mini kit was used to purify genomic DNA and total RNA at the same time from each of the approximately 11 tumor samples. Every RNA sample had an OD 260/280 ratio above 1.9 and an RNA integrity number above 6.5. In the germline V gene, CDR1 corresponds to SGHAT and CDR2 to FQNNGV. From its cysteine to its phenylalanine, the CDR3 spans 17 amino acids. Here the CDR3 DNA is all that survives: 51 bases in frame from base 1.

The sequenced sample consisted of brain tumor tissue. Recombination connected TRBV11-2 to TRBJ2-1, and 9 junction bases match TRBD2. The sequence was obtained from a male donor with glioblastoma. The CDR3 in this case is CASGSTEGPAGGGEQFF. Here is the DNA: TGTGCCAGCGGCTCCACCGAGGGACCAGCGGGAGGTGGTGAGCAATTCTTC. Outside the CDR3, residues come from the reference TRBV11-2 and TRBJ2-1 proteins, so the full variable domain is: EAGVAQSPRYKIIEKRQSVAFWCNPISGHATLYWYQQILGQGPKLLIQFQNNGVVDDSQLPKDRFSAERLKGVDSTLKIQPAKLEDSAVYLCASGSTEGPAGGGEQFFGPGTRLTVL.